The 32 T cell receptor beta chains below come from one sample, sequenced in a study of blood T cell repertoires in COVID-19. Measured with immunoSEQ multiplex PCR; TCRdb has only the in-frame clones, and not every one. The repertoire holds 100,000 to 120,000 clones, with around 84% as singletons. The sequenced sample was peripheral blood. These receptors were obtained from a man aged 35 to 55 with acute or convalescent COVID-19.

The chain employs TRBV15 and TRBJ1-5; TRBD1 agrees at 9 bases. Germline CDR1 reads LNHNV; CDR2 reads YYDKDF (reference sequence). The V gene end was trimmed by 3 bases and the J gene end by 1 base; junction bases not matched to a gene: 13. The CDR3 has 19 residues. CDR3 bases: TGTGCCACCAGCAGGGATCGGACAGGGGTATTTGGGAGCAATCAGCCCCAGCATTTT. Amino acid sequence: CATSRDRTGVFGSNQPQHF.

This clone was detected only once. The rearrangement uses TRBV5-6 and TRBJ2-3; TRBD1 agrees at 9 bases. J gave up 1 base and V 4 bases, and 7 bases lay outside the gene matches. The CDR3 totals 16 residues. The germline V gene has CDR1 SGHDT and CDR2 YYEEEE. The CDR3 region is CASSRNDRGGTDTQYF. The CDR3 bases are TGTGCCAGCAGCAGGAACGACAGGGGGGGCACAGATACGCAGTATTTT.

The V gene is TRBV19, the J gene TRBJ1-2, with D tentatively TRBD1 (5 bases). Germline V gene lookup returns CDR1 LNHDA and CDR2 SQIVND (reference sequence). Trimming removed 6 bases at V and 0 bases at J, with 17 bases between. The CDR3 is 16 residues long. The CDR3 DNA reads TGTGCCAGTAGGACCCCGGGGGAGACCACTAACTATGGCTACACCTTC. It specifies CASRTPGETTNYGYTF.

To note about this clone: Other DNA sequences from this sample encode an identical CDR3 as well. V usage is TRBV6-5 and J usage is TRBJ2-7, with 8 bases lining up with TRBD1. The CDR3 is made up of 14 amino acids. CDR1 is MNHEY, CDR2 SVGAGI, per germline. The junction had 4 bases not matched to a gene; V was cut back by 5 bases and J by 1 base. The CDR3 spells CASSRTGGSYEQYF. CDR3 nucleotide sequence: TGTGCCAGCAGTCGTACAGGGGGTTCCTACGAGCAGTACTTC.

The V and J genes are TRBV13 and TRBJ1-2; 11 bases fit TRBD1. The CDR3 length is 14 residues. Germline-derived CDR1 and CDR2 are PRHDT and FYEKMQ (reference sequence). J gave up 8 bases and V 5 bases, and 7 bases lay outside the gene matches. CDR3 amino acids: CASSVGQGARGYTF. In nucleotides, the CDR3 is TGTGCCAGCAGCGTCGGACAGGGGGCGCGGGGCTACACCTTC.

The chain carries TRBV15 and TRBJ2-7; D is perhaps TRBD1 (6 bases). Germline V CDR1 and CDR2: LNHNV, YYDKDF (reference sequence). Trimming shortened V by 2 bases and J by 4 bases, and 12 bases separated the two germline ends. This CDR3 has 14 amino acids. The CDR3 DNA follows: TGTGCCACCAGCAGAAAACAGGGAGATTACGAGCAGTACTTC. Translated, it gives CATSRKQGDYEQYF.

V is TRBV5-6 and J is TRBJ2-2; possibly TRBD2 for D (6 bases). Germline V gives CDR1 SGHDT, CDR2 YYEEEE. Trimming cost V 0 bases and J 4 bases, with 10 bases left between them. The CDR3 consists of 15 residues. The CDR3 DNA reads TGTGCCAGCAGCTTGGGGGCGGGAACCACCGGGGAGCTGTTTTTT. The encoded protein is CASSLGAGTTGELFF. The whole variable domain, filled in from reference TRBV5-6 and TRBJ2-2, reads DAGVTQSPTHLIKTRGQQVTLRCSPKSGHDTVSWYQQALGQGPQFIFQYYEEEERQRGNFPDRFSGHQFPNYSSELNVNALLLGDSALYLCASSLGAGTTGELFFGEGSRLTVL.

This chain connects TRBV6-2 or TRBV6-3 to TRBJ2-2; 10 positions match TRBD1. The junction had 3 bases not matched to a gene; V was cut back by 2 bases and J by 0 bases. The CDR3 runs 17 residues. CDR1 is MNHEY and CDR2 is SVGEGT in the germline V gene. CDR3 DNA sequence: TGTGCCAGCAGTTACGGGACAGGGGAAACGAACACCGGGGAGCTGTTTTTT. This gives the protein CASSYGTGETNTGELFF.

This clone was detected only a few times. The chain couples TRBV19 to TRBJ1-1; D is unresolved. Trimming pared 2 bases from V and 4 bases from J, leaving 2 bases between. Germline CDR1 reads LNHDA; CDR2 reads SQIVND (reference sequence). The CDR3 is 11 amino acids. CDR3 sequence reads: CASSILTEAFF. DNA for the CDR3: TGTGCCAGTAGTATACTCACTGAAGCTTTCTTT.

This clone was picked up a small number of times. This chain connects TRBV12-3 or TRBV12-4 to TRBJ1-5; D gene unclear. Trimming pared 4 bases from V and 9 bases from J, leaving 7 bases between. This CDR3 region has 11 residues. As DNA, the CDR3 is TGTGCCAGCAGTTCCCGAGGGCCCCAGCATTTT. It encodes CASSSRGPQHF.

This chain links TRBV5-8 with TRBJ2-3; D remains ambiguous. CDR1 is SGHTS and CDR2 is YDEGEE in the germline V gene. Deletions cut 6 bases from V and 3 bases from J, with 14 bases between. The CDR3 runs 14 residues. The CDR3: CASTPRLSTDTQYF. Written as DNA, the CDR3 is TGTGCCAGCACTCCCCGGTTGTCAACAGATACGCAGTATTTT.

DNA for the CDR3: TGTGCCAGCAGTCACGGGATGGAGACCCAGTACTTC. It is translated as CASSHGMETQYF. The genes are TRBV27 and TRBJ2-5, with a tentative D call TRBD2 (5 bases). Germline V CDR1 and CDR2: MNHEY, SMNVEV (reference sequence). The CDR3 consists of 12 residues. The ends were cut back, 5 bases at V and 5 bases at J, with 9 bases in the middle.

The chain couples TRBV7-8 to TRBJ1-4, with D maybe TRBD1 (5 bases). Per the germline V gene, CDR1 is SGHVS and CDR2 is FQNEAQ. V lost 1 base, J lost 7 bases, and 7 bases lay in between. This CDR3 is built from 13 residues. The CDR3 is CASSLGGGEKLFF. The CDR3 DNA sequence: TGTGCCAGCAGCTTAGGGGGCGGTGAAAAACTGTTTTTT.

V is TRBV5-1 and J is TRBJ2-7; 8 bases map to TRBD1. The length of the CDR3 is 16 residues. With 3 bases clipped from V and 0 bases from J, the junction kept 8 bases outside the gene matches. Germline V gene sequence: CDR1 SGHRS, CDR2 YFSETQ. This CDR3 is CASSSPRTGLSYEQYF. The DNA for the CDR3 is TGCGCCAGCAGCTCGCCGCGGACAGGGCTCTCCTACGAGCAGTACTTC. Complete variable domain (other parts from reference TRBV5-1 and TRBJ2-7): KAGVTQTPRYLIKTRGQQVTLSCSPISGHRSVSWYQQTPGQGLQFLFEYFSETQRNKGNFPGRFSGRQFSNSRSEMNVSTLELGDSALYLCASSSPRTGLSYEQYFGPGTRLTVT.

V is TRBV5-8 and J is TRBJ1-2; 7 nucleotides align to TRBD1. Trimming at V came to 5 bases and at J to 5 bases, leaving 6 bases not matched to a gene. Germline-derived CDR1 and CDR2 are SGHTS and YDEGEE. This CDR3 region has 13 residues. CDR3 in DNA: TGTGCCAGCAGAAAGACAGGGAAATATGGCTACACCTTC. Protein sequence: CASRKTGKYGYTF.

The chain combines TRBV7-9 with TRBJ1-6; 9 bases fit TRBD1. The CDR3 has 18 residues. Looked up from germline, CDR1 is SEHNR and CDR2 is FQNEAQ (reference sequence). Trimming removed 5 bases from V and 0 bases from J; junction bases left unmatched: 8. Here the CDR3 reads CASSPRDRESSYNSPLHF. As DNA, the CDR3 is TGTGCCAGCAGCCCTCGGGACAGGGAGAGCTCCTATAATTCACCCCTCCACTTT. Full variable domain (rest looked up from reference TRBV7-9 and TRBJ1-6): DTGVSQNPRHKITKRGQNVTFRCDPISEHNRLYWYRQTLGQGPEFLTYFQNEAQLEKSRLLSDRFSAERPKGSFSTLEIQRTEQGDSAMYLCASSPRDRESSYNSPLHFGNGTRLTVT.

This chain joins TRBV19 and TRBJ1-2, with D unresolved. Germline CDR1 is LNHDA and CDR2 is SQIVND (reference sequence). This CDR3 has 14 residues. V was trimmed by 3 bases and J by 1 base, leaving 9 bases between them. CDR3 bases: TGTGCCAGTAGTATTTCCCAAAATAACTATGGCTACACCTTC. Encoded protein: CASSISQNNYGYTF.

V gene TRBV27 combines with J gene TRBJ1-1; 9 bases map to TRBD1. The germline CDR1 and CDR2 sequences are MNHEY and SMNVEV (reference sequence). Trimming took 7 bases from V and 4 from J; bases not matched to a gene: 4. CDR3 length: 13 amino acids. CDR3 sequence: CASKPDRGTEAFF. The CDR3 DNA sequence: TGTGCCAGCAAGCCGGACAGGGGCACTGAAGCTTTCTTT.

The chain combines TRBV5-8 with TRBJ1-2; D call uncertain. V was shortened by 0 bases and J by 6 bases, with 18 bases between the two germline ends. Per the germline V gene, CDR1 is SGHTS and CDR2 is YDEGEE. The CDR3 runs to 16 residues. The CDR3 sequence: CASSLARETPGDGYTF. The CDR3 DNA sequence: TGTGCCAGCAGCTTGGCCCGGGAGACCCCAGGCGATGGCTACACCTTC.

This chain links TRBV7-6 with TRBJ2-1; TRBD2 might be the D (5 bases). The V and J ends lost 3 bases and 7 bases respectively, with 10 bases between them. Germline CDR1 reads SGHVS; CDR2 reads FNYEAQ. This CDR3 is 13 amino acids long. The CDR3, as DNA: TGTGCCAGCAGCTTTGATGGAGGAAATGAGCAGTTCTTC. This encodes CASSFDGGNEQFF.

The chain has TRBV29-1 and TRBJ1-2; TRBD1 matches at 8 bases. Germline CDR1 SQVTM, CDR2 ANQGSEA. The V segment lost 7 bases and the J segment 4 bases; nucleotides outside the gene matches: 8. The CDR3 contains 13 residues. For the CDR3, the DNA is TGCAGCGCCGCAACAGGGGGATTCTATGGCTACACCTTC. Its protein product is CSAATGGFYGYTF. Full variable domain (remainder filled in from reference TRBV29-1 and TRBJ1-2): SAVISQKPSRDICQRGTSLTIQCQVDSQVTMMFWYRQQPGQSLTLIATANQGSEATYESGFVIDKFPISRPNLTFSTLTVSNMSPEDSSIYLCSAATGGFYGYTFGSGTRLTVV.

The chain joins TRBV24-1 to TRBJ2-2; 11 bases fit TRBD2. CDR1 and CDR2 (germline): KGHDR, SFDVKD. The CDR3 is made up of 17 amino acids. With V trimmed by 4 bases and J by 6 bases, 9 bases remained unmatched. The CDR3 sequence is CATSDPTSGGPPGELFF. CDR3 sequence (DNA): TGTGCCACCAGTGACCCCACTAGCGGGGGACCACCCGGGGAGCTGTTTTTT.

This chain joins TRBV7-8 and TRBJ1-4, with 9 positions matching TRBD1. The CDR3 sequence is 12 residues long. V shed 5 bases and J 10 bases; nucleotides not matched to a gene: 2. In germline, CDR1 is SGHVS, CDR2 FQNEAQ. The CDR3 loop is CASSPDRGKLFF. In nucleotides, the CDR3 is TGTGCCAGCAGCCCGGACAGGGGAAAACTGTTTTTT.

The chain recombines TRBV7-8 with TRBJ2-4; D possibly corresponds to TRBD2 (6 bases). The V gene's germline CDR1 is SGHVS and CDR2 FQNEAQ. The CDR3 has 17 amino acids. V was shortened by 5 bases and J by 0 bases, with 17 bases between the two germline ends. The CDR3 sequence is CASSPPLRDLAKNIQYF. CDR3 nucleotide sequence: TGTGCCAGCAGCCCCCCCTTAAGGGACTTAGCCAAAAACATTCAGTACTTC.

The DNA of the CDR3 is TGTGCCAGCAGCAACCCCTTGGAGGGCGGTAGCAATCAGCCCCAGCATTTT. It translates to CASSNPLEGGSNQPQHF. This chain joins TRBV7-9 and TRBJ1-5; unclear D gene. The germline V gene encodes CDR1 SEHNR and CDR2 FQNEAQ (reference sequence). Trimming stripped 5 bases from V and 0 bases from J, with 17 bases between. CDR3 length equals 17 residues. The variable domain in full, completed from reference TRBV7-9 and TRBJ1-5, reads DTGVSQNPRHKITKRGQNVTFRCDPISEHNRLYWYRQTLGQGPEFLTYFQNEAQLEKSRLLSDRFSAERPKGSFSTLEIQRTEQGDSAMYLCASSNPLEGGSNQPQHFGDGTRLSIL.

Here the CDR3 reads CAWSPYRGPTVLAFF. CDR3 DNA: TGTGCCTGGAGTCCCTACAGGGGGCCAACGGTTTTAGCTTTCTTT. The J gene is TRBJ1-1, the V gene TRBV30; 9 bases align to TRBD1. CDR1 and CDR2 from the germline V gene are GTSNPN and SVGIG (reference sequence). V lost 2 bases and J lost 10; bases outside the gene matches: 14. The CDR3 contains 15 residues.

The gene calls are TRBV5-1 and TRBJ1-1, with a weak D call TRBD1 (6 bases). V dropped 4 bases and J dropped 1 base, with 11 bases sitting between them. This CDR3 is built from 14 residues. Germline V gene data show CDR1 as SGHRS and CDR2 as YFSETQ. The CDR3 region has the DNA TGCGCCAGCAGCGGGAGAGGGGGGAACACTGAAGCTTTCTTT. As protein: CASSGRGGNTEAFF.

This rearrangement joins TRBV21-1 to TRBJ2-1; the table calls TRBD1, which could not be checked here. TRBV21-1 is a listed pseudogene. The CDR3 loop spans 15 amino acids. CDR3 protein: CASTKSGVRGNEQFF. CDR3 DNA: TGTGCCAGCACCAAAAGTGGGGTCAGGGGGAATGAGCAGTTCTTC.

The chain uses TRBV3-1 (or the pseudogene TRBV3-2) and TRBJ1-6; D call uncertain. This CDR3 contains 13 residues. Trimming removed 4 bases at V and 9 bases at J, with 10 bases between. The germline gives CDR1 LGHDT, CDR2 YNNKEL (reference sequence). Here the CDR3 DNA reads TGTGCCAGCAGCCTAAGCCGGGGTTCACCCCTCCACTTT. Translating it yields CASSLSRGSPLHF.

J is TRBJ1-1 and V is TRBV9; 9 bases match TRBD1. The germline V gene has CDR1 SGDLS and CDR2 YYNGEE. J was trimmed by 1 base and V by 4 bases; bases with no gene match: 2. The CDR3 has 14 amino acids. CDR3 amino acids: CASSRTGANTEAFF. In DNA, the CDR3 is TGTGCCAGCAGCCGGACAGGGGCGAACACTGAAGCTTTCTTT.

The chain carries TRBV9 and TRBJ1-2, with D hard to call. The CDR3 extends over 14 amino acids. Trimming removed 3 bases from V and 8 bases from J, with 17 bases in between. Germline values: CDR1 SGDLS, CDR2 YYNGEE. CDR3 nucleotide sequence: TGTGCCAGCAGCGGCAACGGATTCATGGAGGGCTACACCTTC. It is translated as CASSGNGFMEGYTF.

The gene calls are TRBV7-3 and TRBJ2-1, with 7 bases that match TRBD1. Looked up from germline, CDR1 is SGHTA and CDR2 is FQGTGA. There are 16 residues in the CDR3. The V and J ends lost 1 base and 2 bases, in that order; junction bases with no gene match: 5. The CDR3 DNA reads as TGTGCCAGCAGCTTAATAGGGGGACAGACCTACAATGAGCAGTTCTTC. It is translated as CASSLIGGQTYNEQFF.